This note documents a single T cell receptor beta chain sequence. The data were obtained in a study of blood T cell repertoires in COVID-19. Cohort allocation depended upon clinical history that participants reported. Under the authors' procedure: Nucleated cell number was recorded as an estimate derived from reference gene primer amplification. TCRdb's copy holds only in-frame clones and misses some; the assay was immunoSEQ multiplex PCR. V and J calls and clone size follow that table, whereas D and trimming were derived from the DNA. This table holds about 430,000 clones, about 88% found once. There are 13 residues in the CDR3. Trimming shortened V by 5 bases and J by 1 base, and 8 bases separated the two germline ends. Germline V lookup: CDR1 SEHNR, CDR2 FQNEAQ (reference sequence).

The specimen was PBMCs or T cells enriched from blood (not recorded which). This clonotype was sampled from a young woman who had been exposed to COVID-19. This chain connects TRBV7-9 to TRBJ1-1; D gene uncertain. CDR3 region: CASSHSGNTEAFF. The CDR3 DNA follows: TGTGCCAGCAGCCATTCGGGGAACACTGAAGCTTTCTTT.